This paragraph covers one T cell receptor (beta chain) sequence. Indicated treatment: approximately 18 received Ad26.COV2.S at low or high dose, single or two shots; about 5 received placebo; per-sample allocation not given. Sampling was done on day 63 after the first vaccine or placebo injection. The sample comes from a study of Ad26.COV2.S vaccination and SARS-CoV-2 variants. Using immunoSEQ multiplex PCR, the repertoire was profiled, and TCRdb retains in-frame clones only, with some absent. The table has about 440,000 clones, roughly 85% seen once. This clonotype was sampled from a person between 18 and 65 years old who received the Ad26.COV2.S COVID-19 vaccine or a placebo. Sequenced material: peripheral blood, taken in a trial of Ad26.COV2.S vaccine versus placebo.

The CDR3 loop is CASLRGGGSLNEQFF. The CDR3 coding sequence is TGTGCCAGTTTGCGAGGGGGCGGTAGTCTCAATGAGCAGTTCTTC. This sequence joins TRBV13 and TRBJ2-1, with 7 bases matching TRBD1. Germline-derived CDR1 and CDR2 are PRHDT and FYEKMQ (reference sequence). The J segment lost 6 bases and the V segment lost 9 bases, leaving 14 bases of the junction unmatched. The CDR3 is made up of 15 amino acids.